The 6 T cell receptor beta chains below come from one sample, sequenced in a study of CD8+CD57+ T cells in acquired aplastic anemia. Profiles of TCR beta VDJ and CDR3 were generated from a genomic DNA template. Each CDR3 protein is one row after TCRdb ran MiXCR on the reads. The sample lists hundreds of thousands of distinct CDR3 sequences; around 60% were seen once. Specimen: sorted CD4+, CD8+, or CD8+CD57+ T cells (not recorded which) from PBMCs. These receptors were obtained from a human donor with severe aplastic anemia or a healthy control (not recorded which).

This clonotype was observed a few times. The genes are TRBV9 and TRBJ2-5, with 11 bases matching TRBD1. Germline V CDR1 and CDR2: SGDLS, YYNGEE. The trim removed 5 bases at V and 1 base at J, leaving 7 bases unmatched. This CDR3 spans 16 amino acids. CDR3 in DNA: TGTGCCAGCAGTGCTAGGGACAGGGGGTTCCAAGAGACCCAGTACTTC. This encodes CASSARDRGFQETQYF. Drawing the rest from reference TRBV9 and TRBJ2-5, the complete variable domain is DSGVTQTPKHLITATGQRVTLRCSPRSGDLSVYWYQQSLDQGLQFLIQYYNGEERAKGNILERFSAQQFPDLHSELNLSSLELGDSALYFCASSARDRGFQETQYFGPGTRLLVL.

The chain has TRBV15 and TRBJ1-2; no reliable D call. There are 12 residues in the CDR3. Trimming pared 4 bases from V and 2 bases from J, leaving 5 bases between. Germline V lookup: CDR1 LNHNV, CDR2 YYDKDF (reference sequence). CDR3 sequence: CATSNGNYGYTF. The DNA of the CDR3 is TGTGCCACCAGCAATGGCAACTATGGCTACACCTTC. Filled out from reference TRBV15 and TRBJ1-2, the complete variable domain reads DAMVIQNPRYQVTQFGKPVTLSCSQTLNHNVMYWYQQKSSQAPKLLFHYYDKDFNNEADTPDNFQSRRPNTSFCFLDIRSPGLGDTAMYLCATSNGNYGYTFGSGTRLTVV.

This chain uses TRBV12-3 or TRBV12-4 with TRBJ1-2; D unresolved. The CDR3 totals 14 residues. V was trimmed by 5 bases and J by 2 bases, leaving 12 bases between them. Here the CDR3 reads CASSTREENYGYTF. The CDR3 bases are TGTGCCAGCAGTACCCGGGAGGAGAACTATGGCTACACCTTC.

The V gene is TRBV10-3, the J gene TRBJ1-2; TRBD1 matches 8 bases. CDR3 length equals 14 residues. The germline CDR1 and CDR2 sequences are ENHRY and SYGVKD. V shed 1 base, J shed 5 bases, and the junction held 3 bases outside the gene matches. The CDR3 DNA follows: TGTGCCATCAGTGAGTTTACAGGGGGATATGGCTACACCTTC. Its protein product is CAISEFTGGYGYTF.

This clonotype was picked up many times. The chain recombines TRBV20-1 with TRBJ1-6; possibly TRBD1 for D (5 bases). V was pared by 2 bases and J by 7 bases, with 18 bases between. This CDR3 has 16 amino acids. Germline values: CDR1 DFQATT, CDR2 SNEGSKA (reference sequence). The CDR3 here is CSARLLGAYGNSPLHF. The CDR3 DNA sequence: TGCAGTGCTAGACTCCTAGGGGCATATGGGAATTCACCCCTCCACTTT.

This clonotype occurred many times. The V and J genes are TRBV30 and TRBJ1-3; D not certain. CDR1 GTSNPN and CDR2 SVGIG come from the germline V gene (reference sequence). CDR3 length: 13 residues. With 2 bases removed from V and 3 bases from J, the gap between germline ends came to 8 bases. CDR3 amino acids: CAWSTKVGNTIYF. The CDR3 coding sequence is TGTGCCTGGAGTACGAAAGTTGGAAACACCATATATTTT.